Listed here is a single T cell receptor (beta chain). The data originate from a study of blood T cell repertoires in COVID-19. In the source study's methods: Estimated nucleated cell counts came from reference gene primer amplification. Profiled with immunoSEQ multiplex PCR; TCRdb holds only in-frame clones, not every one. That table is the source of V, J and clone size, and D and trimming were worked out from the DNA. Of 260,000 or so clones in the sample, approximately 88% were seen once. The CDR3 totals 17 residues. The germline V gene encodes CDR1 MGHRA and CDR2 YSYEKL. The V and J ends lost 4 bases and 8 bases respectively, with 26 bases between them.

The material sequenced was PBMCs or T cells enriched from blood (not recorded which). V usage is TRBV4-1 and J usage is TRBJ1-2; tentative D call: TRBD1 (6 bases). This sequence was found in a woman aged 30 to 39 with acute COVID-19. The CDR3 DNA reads TGCGCCAGCAGCCCCTCCTCCGCTGTACAGGGTAAGGGAGGCTACACCTTC. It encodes CASSPSSAVQGKGGYTF.